A selection of T cell receptor beta chains follows, all from one sample in a study of human T cells and chemical hapten exposure. TCRdb used MiXCR to reprocess the RACE reads, holding one entry per CDR3 protein. Altogether approximately 88,000 distinct CDR3 sequences are present, roughly 13% being singletons, with the ten largest covering roughly 5.7%. The specimen comprised whole blood, sampled in connection with sensitization to the hapten diphenylcyclopropenone (DPC). These receptors all stem from a woman aged 50 to 60 with alopecia areata. Some clones in this sample may be carry-over from other donors' samples. Both conserved end residues are part of each CDR3. D genes are given only for firm matches. Clone size, where shown, is once, few, many, or a class for clones that have expanded.

CDR3 protein	CDR3 DNA	V gene	J gene	clone size	D gene
CASSPEPGLAKTQYF	TGCGCCAGCAGCCCCGAGCCGGGACTAGCAAAGACCCAGTACTTC	TRBV5-1	TRBJ2-5	many	TRBD2
CASSLEAIAGGIADTQYF	TGTGCCAGCAGCTTAGAAGCGATAGCGGGCGGGATCGCAGATACGCAGTATTTT	TRBV7-2	TRBJ2-3	few	TRBD2
CASSPLAVPSSEQYF	TGTGCCAGCTCACCACTAGCGGTTCCTTCCTCCGAGCAGTACTTC	TRBV18	TRBJ2-7	NA	NA
CASSSVPTTDTQYF	TGTGCCAGCAGCTCCGTACCGACCACAGATACGCAGTATTTT	TRBV5-5	TRBJ2-3	few	NA
CSVEIIPYGYTF	TGCAGCGTTGAAATCATACCCTATGGCTACACCTTC	TRBV29-1	TRBJ1-2	few	NA
CASSQDHRFLYF	TGTGCCAGCAGCCAAGATCACCGGTTCTTGTACTTC	TRBV3-1	TRBJ2-5	NA	NA
CASSLDAPGTDTQYF	TGCGCCAGCAGCTTGGACGCTCCAGGCACAGATACGCAGTATTTT	TRBV5-1	TRBJ2-3	few	NA
CSVVFDAAGGQFF	TGCAGCGTTGTATTTGACGCAGCGGGGGGGCAGTTCTTC	TRBV29-1	TRBJ2-1	medium-sized	TRBD2
CASSETGEYTDTQYF	TGTGCCAGCAGTGAGACAGGAGAGTACACAGATACGCAGTATTTT	TRBV25-1	TRBJ2-3	few	NA
CASSLSAERGTQYF	TGTGCCAGCAGCTTATCGGCGGAAAGGGGGACCCAGTACTTC	TRBV7-6	TRBJ2-5	many	NA
CASSKATLGGDTEAFF	TGTGCCAGCAGCAAAGCTACTCTCGGGGGGGACACTGAAGCTTTCTTT	TRBV21-1	TRBJ1-1	few	NA
CASSSTGWQTGELFF	TGTGCCAGCAGCTCCACAGGGTGGCAAACCGGGGAGCTGTTTTTT	TRBV7-3	TRBJ2-2	NA	NA